This record concerns one T cell receptor (beta chain) sequence. Its antigen remains unidentified. The data originate from a study of cytomegalovirus exposure and HLA in healthy donors. The study's findings and limits: Per a later analysis, HLA-associated TCR beta chains showed more clonal expansion than other, equally common TCR beta chains. In a later analysis, a missense DCLRE1C variant was linked to TCR beta V- and J-gene trimming. Later analysis identified 16,000 or so TCR beta sequences associated with HLA alleles, using a false discovery rate threshold of 0.05.

The PCR contained 60 Vbeta and 13 Jbeta primers. Assay used: immunoSEQ multiplex PCR; TCRdb lists only in-frame clones, some missing. The data show tens of thousands of clones, with roughly 85% seen just once and approximately 2.8% held by the top ten. CDR3 size: 16 residues. With V trimmed by 4 bases and J by 4 bases, 10 bases remained unmatched. Looked up from germline, CDR1 is SGHNT and CDR2 is YYREEE (reference sequence). V usage is TRBV5-4 and J usage is TRBJ2-2, with 7 bases matching TRBD1. Sequencing was performed on PBMCs. This TCR came from a woman between 18 and 29 years old in good health and CMV-seronegative. The CDR3 spells CASSRQGMELTGELFF. In DNA, the CDR3 is TGTGCCAGCAGCCGACAGGGCATGGAGCTCACCGGGGAGCTGTTTTTT.